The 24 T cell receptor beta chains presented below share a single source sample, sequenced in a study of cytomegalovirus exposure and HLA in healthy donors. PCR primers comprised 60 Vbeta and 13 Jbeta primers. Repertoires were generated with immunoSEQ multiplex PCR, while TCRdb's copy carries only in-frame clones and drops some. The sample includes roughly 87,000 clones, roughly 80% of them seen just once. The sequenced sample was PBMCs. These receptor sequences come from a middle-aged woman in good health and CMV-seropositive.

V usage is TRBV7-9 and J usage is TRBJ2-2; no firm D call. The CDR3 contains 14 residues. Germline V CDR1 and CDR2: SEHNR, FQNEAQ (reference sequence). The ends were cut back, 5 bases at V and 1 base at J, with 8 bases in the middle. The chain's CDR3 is CASSPHQNTGELFF. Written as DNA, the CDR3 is TGTGCCAGCAGCCCACACCAGAACACCGGGGAGCTGTTTTTT.

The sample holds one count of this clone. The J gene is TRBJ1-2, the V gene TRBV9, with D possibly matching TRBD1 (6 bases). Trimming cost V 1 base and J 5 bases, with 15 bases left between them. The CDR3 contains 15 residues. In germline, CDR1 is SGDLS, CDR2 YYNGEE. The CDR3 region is CASSVSAGAGYGYTF. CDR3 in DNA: TGTGCCAGCAGCGTATCGGCGGGGGCTGGTTATGGCTACACCTTC.

The CDR3 protein is CASSLATGSREKLFF. DNA for the CDR3: TGTGCCAGCAGCTTAGCGACAGGAAGTAGGGAAAAACTGTTTTTT. The rearrangement uses TRBV7-2 and TRBJ1-4; a weak D match, TRBD1 (6 bases). Looked up from germline, CDR1 is SGHTA and CDR2 is FQGNSA. The CDR3 spans 15 residues. The germline V and J ends were trimmed by 0 bases and 8 bases, with 13 bases remaining between them.

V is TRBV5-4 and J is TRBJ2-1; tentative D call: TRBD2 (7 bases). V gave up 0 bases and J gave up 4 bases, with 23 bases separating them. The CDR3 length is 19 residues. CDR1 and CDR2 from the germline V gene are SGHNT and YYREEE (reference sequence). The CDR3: CASSLGGRGEGEEYNEQFF. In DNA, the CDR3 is TGTGCCAGCAGCTTGGGAGGTCGGGGGGAGGGGGAGGAGTACAATGAGCAGTTCTTC.

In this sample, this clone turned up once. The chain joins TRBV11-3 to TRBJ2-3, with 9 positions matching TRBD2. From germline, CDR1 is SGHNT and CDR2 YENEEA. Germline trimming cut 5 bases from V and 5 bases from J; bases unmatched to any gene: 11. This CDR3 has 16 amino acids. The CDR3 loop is CASSAMRGGQEDTQYF. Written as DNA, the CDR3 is TGTGCCAGCAGCGCTATGCGGGGGGGCCAAGAAGATACGCAGTATTTT.

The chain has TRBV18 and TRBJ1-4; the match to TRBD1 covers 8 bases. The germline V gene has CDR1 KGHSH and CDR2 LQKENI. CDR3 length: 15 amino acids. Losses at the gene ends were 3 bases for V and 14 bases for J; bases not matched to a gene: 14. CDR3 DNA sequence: TGTGCCAGCTCACCGGGTCAGGGGGCCCTCATGCTCCTGTTTTTT. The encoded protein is CASSPGQGALMLLFF.

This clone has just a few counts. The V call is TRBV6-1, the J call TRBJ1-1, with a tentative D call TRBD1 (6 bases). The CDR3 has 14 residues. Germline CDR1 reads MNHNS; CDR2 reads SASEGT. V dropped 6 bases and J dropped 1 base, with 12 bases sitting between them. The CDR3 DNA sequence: TGTGCCAGCAGGGGGACAAACCGGAACACTGAAGCTTTCTTT. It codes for CASRGTNRNTEAFF.

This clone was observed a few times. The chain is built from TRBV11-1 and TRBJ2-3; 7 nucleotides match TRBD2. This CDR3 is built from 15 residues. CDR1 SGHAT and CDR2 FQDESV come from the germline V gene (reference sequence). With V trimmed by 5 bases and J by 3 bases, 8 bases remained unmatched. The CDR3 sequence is CASSPRGELTDTQYF. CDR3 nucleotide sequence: TGTGCCAGCAGCCCCCGGGGGGAGTTGACAGATACGCAGTATTTT.

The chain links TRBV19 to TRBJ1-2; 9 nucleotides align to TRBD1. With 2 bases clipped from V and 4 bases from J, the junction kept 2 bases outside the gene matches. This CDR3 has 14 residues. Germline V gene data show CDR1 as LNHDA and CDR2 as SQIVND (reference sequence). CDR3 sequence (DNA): TGTGCCAGTAGTATACCGGGACAGGGCTATGGCTACACCTTC. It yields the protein CASSIPGQGYGYTF.

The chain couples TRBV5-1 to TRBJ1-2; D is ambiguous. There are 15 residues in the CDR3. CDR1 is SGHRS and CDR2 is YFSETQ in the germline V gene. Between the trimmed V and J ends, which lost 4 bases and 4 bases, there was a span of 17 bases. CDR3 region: CASSRWAGDGYGYTF. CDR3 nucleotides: TGCGCCAGCAGCCGGTGGGCGGGAGATGGCTATGGCTACACCTTC.

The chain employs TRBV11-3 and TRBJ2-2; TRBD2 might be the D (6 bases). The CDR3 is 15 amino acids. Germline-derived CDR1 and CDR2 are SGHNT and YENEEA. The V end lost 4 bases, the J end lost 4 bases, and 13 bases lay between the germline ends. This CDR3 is CASSSGTLPTGELFF. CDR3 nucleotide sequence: TGTGCCAGCAGCTCCGGGACTCTACCCACCGGGGAGCTGTTTTTT.

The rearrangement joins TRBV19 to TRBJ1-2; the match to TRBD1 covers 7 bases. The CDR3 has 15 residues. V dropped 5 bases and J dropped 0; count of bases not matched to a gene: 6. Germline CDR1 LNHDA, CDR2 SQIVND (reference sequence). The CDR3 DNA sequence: TGTGCCAGTAGTGACCTAACAGGGGCTAACTATGGCTACACCTTC. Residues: CASSDLTGANYGYTF.

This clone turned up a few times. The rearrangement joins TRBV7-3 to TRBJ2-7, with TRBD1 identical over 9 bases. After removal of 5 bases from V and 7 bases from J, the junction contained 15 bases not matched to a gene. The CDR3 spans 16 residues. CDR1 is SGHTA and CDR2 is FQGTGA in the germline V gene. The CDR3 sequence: CASSPHAEGQGGEQYF. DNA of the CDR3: TGTGCCAGCAGCCCCCACGCTGAGGGACAGGGCGGAGAGCAGTACTTC.

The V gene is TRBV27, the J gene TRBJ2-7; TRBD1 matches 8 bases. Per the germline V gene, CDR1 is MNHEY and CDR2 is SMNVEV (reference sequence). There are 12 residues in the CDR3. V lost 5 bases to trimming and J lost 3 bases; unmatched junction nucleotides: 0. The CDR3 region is CASSTGGYEQYF. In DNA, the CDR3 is TGTGCCAGCAGTACAGGGGGCTACGAGCAGTACTTC.

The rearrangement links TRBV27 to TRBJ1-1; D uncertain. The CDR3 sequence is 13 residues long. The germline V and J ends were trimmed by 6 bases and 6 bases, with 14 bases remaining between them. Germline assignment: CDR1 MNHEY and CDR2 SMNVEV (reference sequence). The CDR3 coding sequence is TGTGCCAGCAGGCCCTGGCAGTCCGCTGAAGCTTTCTTT. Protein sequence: CASRPWQSAEAFF.

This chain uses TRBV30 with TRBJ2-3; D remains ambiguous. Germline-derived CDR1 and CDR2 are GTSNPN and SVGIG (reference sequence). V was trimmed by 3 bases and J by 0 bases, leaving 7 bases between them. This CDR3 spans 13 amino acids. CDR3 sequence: CAWRSFSTDTQYF. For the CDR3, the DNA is TGTGCCTGGAGGAGCTTTAGCACAGATACGCAGTATTTT.

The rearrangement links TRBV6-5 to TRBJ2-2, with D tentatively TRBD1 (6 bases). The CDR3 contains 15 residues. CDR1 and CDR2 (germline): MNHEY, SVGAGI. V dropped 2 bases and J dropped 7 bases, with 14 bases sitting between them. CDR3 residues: CASSYQGHSSGELFF. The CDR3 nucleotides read TGTGCCAGCAGTTACCAGGGACACTCGAGCGGGGAGCTGTTTTTT.

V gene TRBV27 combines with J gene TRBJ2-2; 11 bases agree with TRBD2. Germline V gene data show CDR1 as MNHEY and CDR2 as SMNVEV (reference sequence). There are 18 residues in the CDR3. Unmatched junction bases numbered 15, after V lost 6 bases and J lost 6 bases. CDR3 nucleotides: TGTGCCAGCAGCCGGCCTTCCATGGTAGCGGGAGGGTCCGGGGAGCTGTTTTTT. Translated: CASSRPSMVAGGSGELFF.

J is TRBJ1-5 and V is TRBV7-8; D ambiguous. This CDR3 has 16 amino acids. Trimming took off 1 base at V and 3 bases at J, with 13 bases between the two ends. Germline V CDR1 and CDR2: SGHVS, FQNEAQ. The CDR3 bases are TGTGCCAGCAGCTTAGGATTCGGGTCAACCAATCAGCCCCAGCATTTT. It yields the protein CASSLGFGSTNQPQHF. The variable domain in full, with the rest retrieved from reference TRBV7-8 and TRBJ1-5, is GAGVSQSPRYKVAKRGQDVALRCDPISGHVSLFWYQQALGQGPEFLTYFQNEAQLDKSGLPSDRFFAERPEGSVSTLKIQRTQQEDSAVYLCASSLGFGSTNQPQHFGDGTRLSIL.

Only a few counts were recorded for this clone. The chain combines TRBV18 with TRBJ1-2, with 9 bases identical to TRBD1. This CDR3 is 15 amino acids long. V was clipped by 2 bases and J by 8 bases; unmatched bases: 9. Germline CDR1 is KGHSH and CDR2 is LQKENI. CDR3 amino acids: CASSPTGGDSEGYTF. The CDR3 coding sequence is TGTGCCAGCTCACCAACAGGGGGCGACTCGGAAGGCTACACCTTC.

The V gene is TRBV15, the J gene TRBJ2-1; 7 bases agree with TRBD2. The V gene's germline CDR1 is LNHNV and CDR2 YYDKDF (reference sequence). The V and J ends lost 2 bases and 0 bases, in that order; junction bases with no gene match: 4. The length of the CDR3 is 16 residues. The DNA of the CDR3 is TGTGCCACCAGCAGAAAAGCGGGGAGCTCCTACAATGAGCAGTTCTTC. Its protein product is CATSRKAGSSYNEQFF.

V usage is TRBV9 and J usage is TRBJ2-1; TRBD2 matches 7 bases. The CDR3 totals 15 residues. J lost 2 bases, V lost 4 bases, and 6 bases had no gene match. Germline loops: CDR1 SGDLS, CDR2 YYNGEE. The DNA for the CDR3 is TGTGCCAGCAGCCCCGGGGGGAATACCTACAATGAGCAGTTCTTC. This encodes CASSPGGNTYNEQFF. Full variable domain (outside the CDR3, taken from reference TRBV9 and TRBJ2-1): DSGVTQTPKHLITATGQRVTLRCSPRSGDLSVYWYQQSLDQGLQFLIQYYNGEERAKGNILERFSAQQFPDLHSELNLSSLELGDSALYFCASSPGGNTYNEQFFGPGTRLTVL.

The CDR3 sequence is CASTKDRRTEAFF. The CDR3 coding sequence is TGTGCCAGCACCAAGGACAGGAGGACTGAAGCTTTCTTT. The chain has TRBV2 and TRBJ1-1, with 7 bases fitting TRBD1. CDR3 length: 13 amino acids. Germline trimming cut 7 bases from V and 5 bases from J; bases unmatched to any gene: 7. CDR1 is SNHLY, CDR2 FYNNEI, per germline.

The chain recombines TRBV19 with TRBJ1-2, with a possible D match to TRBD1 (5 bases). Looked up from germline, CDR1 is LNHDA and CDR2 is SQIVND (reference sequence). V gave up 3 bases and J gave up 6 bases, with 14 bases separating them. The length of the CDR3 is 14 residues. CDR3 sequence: CASSMIRGRDGYTF. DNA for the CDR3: TGTGCCAGTAGTATGATAAGGGGTCGGGATGGCTACACCTTC.